This T cell receptor beta chain was documented in a study of OX40 agonist ivuxolimab in advanced cancers. The study in broad terms: The costimulatory receptor OX40 (CD134) was targeted by ivuxolimab, a fully human IgG2 agonistic monoclonal antibody. Among the roughly 52 dose-escalation patients, about 19 had hepatocellular carcinoma, 15 or so melanoma, 9 renal cell carcinoma and 9 head and neck cancer. The monotherapy dose-escalation portion (N of about 50 patients) of the phase I ivuxolimab trial is reported in the paper. Intravenous ivuxolimab was administered to patients every 2 weeks at six dose levels: 0.01, 0.1, 0.3, 1.5, 3 and 10 mg/kg. Peripheral TCRbeta sequencing aimed to test whether ivuxolimab altered TCR sequence diversity and caused clonal T-cell expansion. In the dose-escalation cohort, 82.7% of patients were male, and the mean age was around 60 years, with a range of about 23 to 85. Patients were allowed to have had prior anti-PD-1, anti-PD-L1 or anti-CTLA-4 therapy, and around 40% of the dose-escalation patients had previously received checkpoint inhibitors. Partial responses were achieved by three dose-escalation patients, of whom one had hepatocellular carcinoma and two had cutaneous melanoma. What the work shows at the level of the full study, not this receptor alone: Low levels of normalized T-cell clonal expansion were also shown by some nonresponding patients. At doses of 0.1 to 3.0 mg/kg, clonal expansion of both CD4+ and CD8+ T cells in blood was seen between baseline and week 6. On average, CD8+ T cells showed more expanded clones than CD4+ T cells after ivuxolimab. In partial responders in the 0.1-3.0 mg/kg groups, normalized peripheral clonal expansion was found to be among the lowest, especially among CD8+ T cells. Which antigens the clonally expanded peripheral T cells were specific for was not determined.

Genomic DNA was extracted from sorted cells for sequencing of the TCRbeta CDR3 region. The immunoSEQ Assay was used to sequence the TCRbeta CDR3 regions. TCRdb stores this immuneACCESS table with in-frame sequences only. Part of the clones is absent; in the studies checked, under half of the shortfall reflects unresolved V genes, and no reason is known for the rest. The sample profile shows approximately 70,000 clones; around 89% of them were found once. The biggest ten clones account for 0.94% of the sample. The germline V gene encodes CDR1 MNHEY and CDR2 SVGAGI. The CDR3 holds 12 amino acids from the cysteine to the phenylalanine. The entry retains the CDR3 DNA only, 36 bases that are in frame from base 1. V and J lose 5 bases and 5 bases, and a span of 9 bases separates them. Of note for this clone: The antigen it binds to is not known. No base quality information exists; no much larger clone differs at one position.

Patients with a history of autoimmune disease or receiving systemic immunosuppression were excluded from the trial. Peripheral blood for TCR sequencing was collected from all dose cohorts at baseline, on cycle 4 day 1, and on cycle 7 day 1. The samples were drawn from a first-in-human, open-label, multicenter phase I dose-escalation trial of ivuxolimab. Adults with locally advanced or metastatic head and neck squamous cell, hepatocellular, melanoma or renal cell carcinoma were enrolled in the trial. Before TCR sequencing, CD4+ T cells and CD8+ T cells from peripheral blood were sorted into separate populations.

The chain employs TRBV6-5 and TRBJ1-1; TRBD1 might be the D gene, on 5 matching bases. The material sequenced was CD4+ or CD8+ T cells sorted from blood, taken in a trial of the OX40 agonist ivuxolimab. This receptor was obtained from an adult with an advanced solid tumor such as melanoma, head and neck, liver or kidney cancer. The CDR3 amino acid sequence is: CASSDRWTEAFF. The nucleotide sequence is given as TGTGCCAGCAGTGACAGATGGACTGAAGCTTTCTTT.